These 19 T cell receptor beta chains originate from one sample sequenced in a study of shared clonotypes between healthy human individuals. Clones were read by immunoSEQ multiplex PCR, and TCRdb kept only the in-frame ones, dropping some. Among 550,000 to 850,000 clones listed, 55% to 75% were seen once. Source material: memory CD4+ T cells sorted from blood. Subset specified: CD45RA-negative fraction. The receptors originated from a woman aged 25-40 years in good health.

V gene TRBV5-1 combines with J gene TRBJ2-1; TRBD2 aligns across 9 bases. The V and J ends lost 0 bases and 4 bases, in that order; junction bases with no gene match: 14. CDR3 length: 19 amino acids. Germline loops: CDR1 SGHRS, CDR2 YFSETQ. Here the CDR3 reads CASSLGSSGSILAYNEQFF. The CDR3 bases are TGCGCCAGCAGCTTGGGTAGTAGCGGGAGCATCTTGGCGTACAATGAGCAGTTCTTC.

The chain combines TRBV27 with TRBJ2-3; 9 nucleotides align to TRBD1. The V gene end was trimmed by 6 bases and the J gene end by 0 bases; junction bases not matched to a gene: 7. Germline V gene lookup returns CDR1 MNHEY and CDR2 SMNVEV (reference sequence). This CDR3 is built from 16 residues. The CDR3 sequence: CASRSGTGTSTDTQYF. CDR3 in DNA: TGTGCCAGCAGATCCGGGACAGGGACTAGCACAGATACGCAGTATTTT.

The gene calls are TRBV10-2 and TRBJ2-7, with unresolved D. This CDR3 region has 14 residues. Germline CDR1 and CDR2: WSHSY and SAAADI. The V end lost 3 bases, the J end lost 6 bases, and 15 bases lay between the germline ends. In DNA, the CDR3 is TGCGCCAGCAGTGAATTACCACACCGAGGCGAGCAGTACTTC. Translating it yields CASSELPHRGEQYF.

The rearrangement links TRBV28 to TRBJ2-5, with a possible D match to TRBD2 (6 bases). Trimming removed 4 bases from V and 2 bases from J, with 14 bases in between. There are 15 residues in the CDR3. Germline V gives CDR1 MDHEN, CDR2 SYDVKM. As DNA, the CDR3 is TGTGCCAGCAGTTCGCCGGGACTTCCGCAAGAGACCCAGTACTTC. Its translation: CASSSPGLPQETQYF.

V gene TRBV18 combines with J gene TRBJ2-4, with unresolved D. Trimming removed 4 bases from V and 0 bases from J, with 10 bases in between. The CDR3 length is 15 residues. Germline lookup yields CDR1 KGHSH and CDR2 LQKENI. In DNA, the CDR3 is TGTGCCAGCTCACAGGGAAGGGTAGCCAAAAACATTCAGTACTTC. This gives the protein CASSQGRVAKNIQYF.

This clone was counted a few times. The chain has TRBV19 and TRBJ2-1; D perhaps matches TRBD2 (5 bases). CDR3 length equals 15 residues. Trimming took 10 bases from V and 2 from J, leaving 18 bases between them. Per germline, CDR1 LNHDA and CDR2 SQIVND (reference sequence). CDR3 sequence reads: CATKSTRWAYNEQFF. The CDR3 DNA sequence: TGTGCCACCAAATCTACTAGGTGGGCCTACAATGAGCAGTTCTTC.

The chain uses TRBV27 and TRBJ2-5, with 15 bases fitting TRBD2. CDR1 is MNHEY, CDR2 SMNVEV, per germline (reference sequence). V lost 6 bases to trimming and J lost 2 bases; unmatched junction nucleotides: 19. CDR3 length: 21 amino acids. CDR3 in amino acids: CASSLQPVGGLAGGGQETQYF. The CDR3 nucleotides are TGTGCCAGCAGCCTACAGCCCGTTGGGGGACTAGCGGGAGGCGGACAAGAGACCCAGTACTTC.

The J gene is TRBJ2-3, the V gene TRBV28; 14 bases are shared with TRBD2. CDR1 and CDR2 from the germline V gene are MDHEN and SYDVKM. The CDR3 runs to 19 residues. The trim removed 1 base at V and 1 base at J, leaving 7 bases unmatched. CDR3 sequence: CASSLSGLAGEGGTDTQYF. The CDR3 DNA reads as TGTGCCAGCAGTTTATCGGGACTAGCGGGAGAGGGGGGCACAGATACGCAGTATTTT.

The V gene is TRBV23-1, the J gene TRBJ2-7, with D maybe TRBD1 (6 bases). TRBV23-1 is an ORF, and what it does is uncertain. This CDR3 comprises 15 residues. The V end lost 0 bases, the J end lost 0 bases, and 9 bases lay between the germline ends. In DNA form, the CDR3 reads TGCGCCAGCAGTCAATCAGGGGGTACCTCCTACGAGCAGTACTTC. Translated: CASSQSGGTSYEQYF.

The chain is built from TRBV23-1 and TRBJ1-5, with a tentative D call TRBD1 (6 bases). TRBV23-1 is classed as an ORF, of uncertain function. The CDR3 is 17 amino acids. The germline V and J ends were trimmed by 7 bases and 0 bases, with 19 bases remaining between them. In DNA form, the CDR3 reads TGCGCCAGCACTCGGGAGGGGGAGGCTGATAGCAATCAGCCCCAGCATTTT. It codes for CASTREGEADSNQPQHF.

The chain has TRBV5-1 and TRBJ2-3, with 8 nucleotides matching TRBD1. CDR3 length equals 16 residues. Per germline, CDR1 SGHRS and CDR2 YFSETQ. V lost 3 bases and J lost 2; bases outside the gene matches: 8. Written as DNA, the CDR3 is TGCGCCAGCAGCTGGGGGACAGGATGGGACACAGATACGCAGTATTTT. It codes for CASSWGTGWDTDTQYF.

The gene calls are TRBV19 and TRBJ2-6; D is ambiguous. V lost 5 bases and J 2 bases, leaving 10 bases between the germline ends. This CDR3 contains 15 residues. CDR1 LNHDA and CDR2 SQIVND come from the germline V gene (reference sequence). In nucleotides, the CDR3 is TGTGCCAGTAGTCTCGGCGTGGCTGGGGCCAACGTCCTGACTTTC. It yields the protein CASSLGVAGANVLTF.

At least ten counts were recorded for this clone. The CDR3 nucleotides read TGTGCCAGCAGCTTACTCGTAGTAGACCGAGGGGGGAATGAGCAGTTCTTC. This encodes CASSLLVVDRGGNEQFF. The rearrangement joins TRBV11-2 to TRBJ2-1; D is possibly TRBD1 or TRBD2 (6 bases each). CDR3 length: 17 residues. Germline V lookup: CDR1 SGHAT, CDR2 FQNNGV. Between the trimmed V and J ends, which lost 2 bases and 7 bases, there was a span of 21 bases.

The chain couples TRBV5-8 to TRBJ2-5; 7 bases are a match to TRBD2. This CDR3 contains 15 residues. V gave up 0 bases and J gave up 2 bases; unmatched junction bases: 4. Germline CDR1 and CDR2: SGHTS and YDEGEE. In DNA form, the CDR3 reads TGTGCCAGCAGCTTGGCGGGGGGACTACAAGAGACCCAGTACTTC. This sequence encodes CASSLAGGLQETQYF.

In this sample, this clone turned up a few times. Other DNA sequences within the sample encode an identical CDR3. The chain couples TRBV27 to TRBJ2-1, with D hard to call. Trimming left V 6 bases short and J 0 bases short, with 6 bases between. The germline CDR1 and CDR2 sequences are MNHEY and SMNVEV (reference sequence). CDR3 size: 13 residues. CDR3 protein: CASSRSSYNEQFF. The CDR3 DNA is TGTGCCAGCAGCCGGAGCTCCTACAATGAGCAGTTCTTC.

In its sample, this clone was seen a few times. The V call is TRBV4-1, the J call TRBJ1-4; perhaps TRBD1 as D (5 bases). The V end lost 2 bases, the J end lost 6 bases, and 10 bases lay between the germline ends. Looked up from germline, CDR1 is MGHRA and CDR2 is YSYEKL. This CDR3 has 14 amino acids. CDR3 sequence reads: CASSQSRDYEKLFF. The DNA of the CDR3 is TGCGCCAGCAGCCAAAGCAGGGACTATGAAAAACTGTTTTTT.

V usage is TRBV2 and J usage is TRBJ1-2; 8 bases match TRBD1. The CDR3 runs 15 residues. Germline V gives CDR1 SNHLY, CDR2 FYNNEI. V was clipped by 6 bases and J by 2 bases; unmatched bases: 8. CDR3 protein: CASRTNRGENYGYTF. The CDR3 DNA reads TGTGCCAGCAGGACGAACAGGGGGGAAAACTATGGCTACACCTTC.

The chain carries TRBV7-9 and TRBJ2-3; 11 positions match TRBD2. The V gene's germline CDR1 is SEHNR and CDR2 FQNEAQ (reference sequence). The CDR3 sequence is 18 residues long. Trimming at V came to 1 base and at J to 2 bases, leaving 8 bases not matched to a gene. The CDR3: CASSLVWALAGDTDTQYF. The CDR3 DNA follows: TGTGCCAGCAGCTTAGTTTGGGCACTAGCGGGAGACACAGATACGCAGTATTTT.

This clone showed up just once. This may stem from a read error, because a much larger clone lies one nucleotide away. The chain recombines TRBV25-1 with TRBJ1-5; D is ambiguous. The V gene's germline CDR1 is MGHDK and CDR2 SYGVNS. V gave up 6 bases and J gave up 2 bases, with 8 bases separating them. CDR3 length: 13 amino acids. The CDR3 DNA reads TGTGCCAGCAGCGCGGACGGCAATCAGCCCCAGCATTTT. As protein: CASSADGNQPQHF.